These 15 T cell receptor beta chains were sequenced from one sample in a study of blood T cell repertoires in COVID-19. Assay: immunoSEQ multiplex PCR; the TCRdb copy retains only in-frame clones and omits some. The sample has fewer than 90,000 clones; about nine tenths are singletons. Sequencing was done on a sample of peripheral blood. The receptors here all came from a man aged 45-65 years with active or convalescent COVID-19.

This clone has just a few counts. The chain has TRBV5-8 and TRBJ2-5; D unclear. The V and J ends lost 6 bases and 7 bases respectively, with 7 bases between them. Germline CDR1 and CDR2: SGHTS and YDEGEE. The CDR3 loop spans 10 amino acids. Here the CDR3 reads CASILATQYF. In DNA form, the CDR3 reads TGTGCCAGCATCCTGGCGACCCAGTACTTC.

J is TRBJ1-1 and V is TRBV7-2; 7 bases are a match to TRBD1. J gave up 1 base and V 1 base, and 6 bases lay outside the gene matches. Germline CDR1 reads SGHTA; CDR2 reads FQGNSA. This CDR3 is built from 16 residues. CDR3 sequence reads: CASSLGLGTANTEAFF. The CDR3 DNA is TGTGCCAGCAGCTTAGGCTTAGGGACAGCGAACACTGAAGCTTTCTTT.

The chain carries TRBV18 and TRBJ2-3; D unclear. Germline V lookup: CDR1 KGHSH, CDR2 LQKENI. V shed 1 base and J shed 2 bases, with 7 bases lying between them. The CDR3 spans 14 residues. The CDR3 coding sequence is TGTGCCAGCTCACCACAGGAGTACACAGATACGCAGTATTTT. It is translated as CASSPQEYTDTQYF.

The V call is TRBV5-1, the J call TRBJ2-3, with a tentative D call TRBD1 (5 bases). Germline-derived CDR1 and CDR2 are SGHRS and YFSETQ. Deletions cut 0 bases from V and 4 bases from J, with 12 bases between. CDR3 length: 15 amino acids. CDR3 amino acids: CASSLGSTEADTQYF. The CDR3, as DNA: TGCGCCAGCAGCTTGGGGTCGACAGAGGCAGATACGCAGTATTTT. Together with reference TRBV5-1 and TRBJ2-3, the CDR3 gives the full variable domain: KAGVTQTPRYLIKTRGQQVTLSCSPISGHRSVSWYQQTPGQGLQFLFEYFSETQRNKGNFPGRFSGRQFSNSRSEMNVSTLELGDSALYLCASSLGSTEADTQYFGPGTRLTVL.

The V and J genes are TRBV23-1 and TRBJ2-5, with 7 bases fitting TRBD2. TRBV23-1 is an open reading frame whose function is uncertain. V shed 2 bases and J 2 bases; nucleotides not matched to a gene: 5. CDR3 length equals 15 residues. CDR3 sequence: CASSQMSSGQETQYF. CDR3 nucleotides: TGCGCCAGCAGTCAAATGAGTAGCGGGCAAGAGACCCAGTACTTC.

The rearrangement links TRBV3-1 (or the pseudogene TRBV3-2) to TRBJ2-1; TRBD2 matches at 8 bases. Per the germline V gene, CDR1 is LGHDT and CDR2 is YNNKEL (reference sequence). V lost 3 bases, J lost 4 bases, and 5 bases stayed unmatched. The CDR3 totals 15 residues. In DNA form, the CDR3 reads TGTGCCAGCAGCCAGGGCGGGGGGCATTACAATGAGCAGTTCTTC. Translated: CASSQGGGHYNEQFF.

The chain recombines TRBV15 with TRBJ1-1, with 7 positions matching TRBD1. This CDR3 contains 16 residues. With V trimmed by 5 bases and J by 0 bases, 9 bases remained unmatched. CDR1 LNHNV and CDR2 YYDKDF come from the germline V gene (reference sequence). CDR3 bases: TGTGCCACCAGCCAGGGACAGCCTTTCATGAACACTGAAGCTTTCTTT. Translated, it gives CATSQGQPFMNTEAFF. Complete variable domain (other parts from reference TRBV15 and TRBJ1-1): DAMVIQNPRYQVTQFGKPVTLSCSQTLNHNVMYWYQQKSSQAPKLLFHYYDKDFNNEADTPDNFQSRRPNTSFCFLDIRSPGLGDTAMYLCATSQGQPFMNTEAFFGQGTRLTVV.

V usage is TRBV27 and J usage is TRBJ1-3, with 7 bases identical to TRBD1. V was pared by 6 bases and J by 0 bases, with 5 bases of the junction left unmatched. The CDR3 is 15 residues long. Looked up from germline, CDR1 is MNHEY and CDR2 is SMNVEV (reference sequence). CDR3 sequence reads: CASRDRSISGNTIYF. In nucleotides, the CDR3 is TGTGCCAGCAGGGACAGGTCCATCTCTGGAAACACCATATATTTT.

V gene TRBV11-2 combines with J gene TRBJ2-7; TRBD2 matches at 16 bases. V gave up 0 bases and J gave up 2 bases; unmatched junction bases: 4. The germline V gene has CDR1 SGHAT and CDR2 FQNNGV. This CDR3 spans 18 amino acids. In DNA, the CDR3 is TGTGCCAGCAGCTTAGAGGGCGGGACTAGCGGGGGGGCCTACGAGCAGTACGTC. The encoded protein is CASSLEGGTSGGAYEQYV.

This clone occurred a few times. CDR3: CASSQGQGVGQPQHF. As DNA, the CDR3 is TGTGCCAGCAGCCAAGGACAGGGGGTGGGTCAGCCCCAGCATTTT. The gene calls are TRBV3-1 (or the pseudogene TRBV3-2) and TRBJ1-5; 9 nucleotides line up with TRBD1. With 1 base clipped from V and 6 bases from J, the junction kept 4 bases outside the gene matches. Germline V gene lookup returns CDR1 LGHDT and CDR2 YNNKEL (reference sequence). CDR3 size: 15 residues.

The chain couples TRBV5-1 to TRBJ2-2, with TRBD1 identical over 8 bases. The CDR3 extends over 15 amino acids. Germline lookup yields CDR1 SGHRS and CDR2 YFSETQ. With 4 bases clipped from V and 2 bases from J, the junction kept 4 bases outside the gene matches. CDR3 sequence reads: CASSPQGGNTGELFF. CDR3 coding DNA: TGCGCCAGCAGCCCACAGGGGGGAAACACCGGGGAGCTGTTTTTT.

The J gene is TRBJ1-2, the V gene TRBV5-8; D unclear. CDR1 and CDR2 from the germline V gene are SGHTS and YDEGEE. The CDR3 extends over 14 amino acids. V lost 1 base, J lost 2 bases, and 9 bases lay in between. DNA of the CDR3: TGTGCCAGCAGCTTGATTGCGGGGAACTATGGCTACACCTTC. Protein sequence: CASSLIAGNYGYTF.

J is TRBJ1-3 and V is TRBV5-5; a weak D match, TRBD1 (6 bases). CDR3 length: 16 amino acids. Trimming took off 2 bases at V and 0 bases at J, with 12 bases between the two ends. Germline V gene sequence: CDR1 SGHKS, CDR2 YYEKEE (reference sequence). CDR3 residues: CASSLPGTSSGNTIYF. DNA for the CDR3: TGTGCCAGCAGCTTACCCGGGACAAGCTCTGGAAACACCATATATTTT. Drawing the rest from reference TRBV5-5 and TRBJ1-3, the complete variable domain is DAGVTQSPTHLIKTRGQQVTLRCSPISGHKSVSWYQQVLGQGPQFIFQYYEKEERGRGNFPDRFSARQFPNYSSELNVNALLLGDSALYLCASSLPGTSSGNTIYFGEGSWLTVV.

The chain carries TRBV19 and TRBJ2-7; weak D call: TRBD1 (6 bases). Trimming took off 3 bases at V and 6 bases at J, with 15 bases between the two ends. Per the germline V gene, CDR1 is LNHDA and CDR2 is SQIVND (reference sequence). The CDR3 runs to 14 residues. CDR3 nucleotides: TGTGCCAGTAGTATTGGGCAGGGGATAGGCGAGCAGTACTTC. As protein: CASSIGQGIGEQYF.

This chain links TRBV27 with TRBJ1-5; 10 nucleotides line up with TRBD1. The junction had 0 bases not matched to a gene; V was cut back by 2 bases and J by 2 bases. Germline V CDR1 and CDR2: MNHEY, SMNVEV (reference sequence). This CDR3 spans 15 amino acids. CDR3 bases: TGTGCCAGCAGTTTAGGGACAGGGGGCAATCAGCCCCAGCATTTT. Translating it yields CASSLGTGGNQPQHF.